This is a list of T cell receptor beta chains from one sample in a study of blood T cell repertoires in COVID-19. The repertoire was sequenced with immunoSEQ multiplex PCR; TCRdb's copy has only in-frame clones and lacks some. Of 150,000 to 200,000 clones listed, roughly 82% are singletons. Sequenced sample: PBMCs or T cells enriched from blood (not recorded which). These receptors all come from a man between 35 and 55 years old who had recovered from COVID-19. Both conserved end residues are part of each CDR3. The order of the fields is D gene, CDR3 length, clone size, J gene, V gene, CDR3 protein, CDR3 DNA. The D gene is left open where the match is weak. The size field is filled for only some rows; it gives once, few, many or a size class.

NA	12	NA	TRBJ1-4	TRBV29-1	CSVEEEQKKLFF	TGCAGCGTTGAAGAGGAACAGAAAAAACTGTTTTTT
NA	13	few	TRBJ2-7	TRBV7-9	CASSSLLDYEQYF	TGTGCCAGCAGCTCACTACTAGACTACGAGCAGTACTTC
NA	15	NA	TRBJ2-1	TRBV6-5	CASSPFAGLYNEQFF	TGTGCCAGCAGCCCCTTTGCGGGACTCTACAATGAGCAGTTCTTC
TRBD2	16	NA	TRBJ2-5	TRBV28	CASRSSGTSGYKTQYF	TGTGCCAGCAGGTCCTCGGGGACTAGCGGGTACAAGACCCAGTACTTC
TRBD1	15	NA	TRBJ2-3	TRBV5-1	CASSLGQGFSDTQYF	TGCGCCAGCAGCTTGGGACAGGGTTTTTCAGATACGCAGTATTTT
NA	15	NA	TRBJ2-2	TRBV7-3	CASSPTYLGSGELFF	TGTGCCAGCAGCCCAACTTATCTAGGATCCGGGGAGCTGTTTTTT
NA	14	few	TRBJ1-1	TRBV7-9	CASSPQGPNTEAFF	TGTGCCAGCAGCCCCCAGGGGCCGAACACTGAAGCTTTCTTT
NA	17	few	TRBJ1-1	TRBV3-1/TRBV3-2	CASSQEMAVPGNTEAFF	TGTGCCAGCAGCCAAGAGATGGCAGTACCGGGGAACACTGAAGCTTTCTTT
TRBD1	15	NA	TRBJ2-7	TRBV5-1	CASSLSGTGPNEQYF	TGCGCCAGCAGCTTGTCCGGGACAGGACCTAACGAGCAGTACTTC
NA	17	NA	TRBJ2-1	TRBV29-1	CSVFGSSRVVSYNEQFF	TGCAGCGTCTTCGGGAGCTCGAGAGTAGTCTCCTACAATGAGCAGTTCTTC
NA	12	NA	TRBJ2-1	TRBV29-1	CSVEEQSHEQFF	TGCAGCGTTGAAGAACAGTCCCATGAGCAGTTCTTC
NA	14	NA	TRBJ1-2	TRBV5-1	CASSLDSPNYGYTF	TGCGCCAGCAGCTTAGACAGCCCAAACTATGGCTACACCTTC
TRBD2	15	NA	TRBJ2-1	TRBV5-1	CASSLEGLADNEQFF	TGCGCCAGCAGCTTGGAGGGACTAGCAGACAATGAGCAGTTCTTC
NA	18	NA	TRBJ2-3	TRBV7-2	CASSLARTGNWGTDTQYF	TGTGCCAGCAGCTTAGCGAGAACCGGGAATTGGGGCACAGATACGCAGTATTTT
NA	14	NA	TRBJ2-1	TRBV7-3	CASSPSPGGNEQFF	TGTGCCAGCAGCCCATCCCCCGGCGGCAATGAGCAGTTCTTC